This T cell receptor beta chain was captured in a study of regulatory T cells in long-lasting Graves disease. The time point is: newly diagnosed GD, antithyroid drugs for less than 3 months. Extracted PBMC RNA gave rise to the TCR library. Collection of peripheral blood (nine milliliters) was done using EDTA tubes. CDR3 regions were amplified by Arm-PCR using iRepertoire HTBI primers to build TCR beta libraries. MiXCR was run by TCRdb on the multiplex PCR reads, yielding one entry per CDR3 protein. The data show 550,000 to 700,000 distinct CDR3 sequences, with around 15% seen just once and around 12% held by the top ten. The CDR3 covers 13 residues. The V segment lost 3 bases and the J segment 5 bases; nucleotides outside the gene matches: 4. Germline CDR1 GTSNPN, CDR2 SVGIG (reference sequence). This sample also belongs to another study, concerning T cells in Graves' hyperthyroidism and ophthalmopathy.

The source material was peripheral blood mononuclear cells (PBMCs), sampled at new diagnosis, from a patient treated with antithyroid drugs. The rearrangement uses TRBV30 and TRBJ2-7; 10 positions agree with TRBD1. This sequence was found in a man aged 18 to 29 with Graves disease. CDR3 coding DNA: TGTGCCTGGAGGGACAGGGGGTTCCACGAGCAGTACTTC. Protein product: CAWRDRGFHEQYF.